This T cell receptor beta chain derives from a study of monozygotic twins with inflammatory bowel disease. Study-level points and caveats: Immunosuppressive treatments were not uniform, and this may have added variability to patient repertoires.

Germline CDR1 reads SNHLY; CDR2 reads FYNNEI. The CDR3 runs 16 residues. Reanalyzing the 5' RACE reads, TCRdb keeps one entry per CDR3 protein, without DNA. This table holds over 200,000 distinct CDR3 sequences. Comment on this clonotype: Its antigen is not known.

The template was total RNA from whole blood, with no T cell sorting. The TCR sequence derives from a human donor with ulcerative colitis or Crohn's disease, or a healthy co-twin of an affected twin (not recorded which). The chain links TRBV2 to TRBJ2-1; TCRdb indicates TRBD2, and absent DNA this call remains unverified. The sample consisted of blood. The CDR3 sequence is CASSGLAGGYNNEQFF.